A selection of T cell receptor beta chains follows, all from one sample in a study of radiation and T cells in renal cell carcinoma. Here immunoSEQ multiplex PCR was the method, and the copy in TCRdb shows in-frame clones only, minus some. The table lists about 130,000 clones, 88% of them singletons. The sample here was blood, taken from a patient whose treatment included radiotherapy and nephrectomy. These receptors were taken from a woman between 70 and 85 years old with renal cell carcinoma. Both conserved end residues are part of each CDR3. Fields, in order: D gene, V gene, clone size, J gene, CDR3 protein, CDR3 DNA. D genes are given only for firm matches. Clone size is stated in some rows and not others, as once, few, many or a class when expanded.

d_call: .
v_call: TRBV19
clone_size: once
j_call: TRBJ1-3
cdr3_aa: CASSISGNTIYF
cdr3_nt: TGTGCCAGTAGTATCTCTGGAAACACCATATATTTT

d_call: .
v_call: TRBV6-6
clone_size: .
j_call: TRBJ1-2
cdr3_aa: CASSPGTPFFFYTF
cdr3_nt: TGTGCCAGCAGCCCCGGGACACCCTTTTTTTTCTACACCTTC

d_call: TRBD2
v_call: TRBV30
clone_size: .
j_call: TRBJ2-5
cdr3_aa: CASTTSGGAGAQYF
cdr3_nt: TGTGCCTCCACGACTAGCGGGGGCGCGGGGGCCCAGTACTTC

d_call: .
v_call: TRBV6-1
clone_size: .
j_call: TRBJ2-5
cdr3_aa: CASSALSGPILQETQYF
cdr3_nt: TGTGCCAGCAGTGCTCTATCGGGACCGATACTACAAGAGACCCAGTACTTC

d_call: .
v_call: TRBV5-4
clone_size: .
j_call: TRBJ2-3
cdr3_aa: CASSPNALDTQYF
cdr3_nt: TGTGCCAGCAGCCCCAACGCTCTAGACACGCAGTATTTT

d_call: TRBD1
v_call: TRBV10-1
clone_size: .
j_call: TRBJ2-7
cdr3_aa: CASRDRAPYEQYF
cdr3_nt: TGCGCCAGCAGGGACAGGGCCCCCTACGAGCAGTACTTC

d_call: .
v_call: TRBV5-1
clone_size: .
j_call: TRBJ1-1
cdr3_aa: CASSLDLSVGTEAFF
cdr3_nt: TGCGCCAGCAGCTTGGATCTGAGCGTGGGCACTGAAGCTTTCTTT

d_call: .
v_call: TRBV7-2
clone_size: once
j_call: TRBJ1-6
cdr3_aa: CASSLVGEGNSPLHF
cdr3_nt: TGTGCCAGCAGCTTAGTGGGGGAGGGCAATTCACCCCTCCACTTT

d_call: .
v_call: TRBV12-5
clone_size: .
j_call: TRBJ1-1
cdr3_aa: CASGVNTEAFF
cdr3_nt: TGTGCTAGTGGCGTGAACACTGAAGCTTTCTTT

d_call: .
v_call: TRBV7-2
clone_size: once
j_call: TRBJ1-3
cdr3_aa: CASSLDSGSGNTIYF
cdr3_nt: TGTGCCAGCAGCTTAGATTCAGGGAGTGGAAACACCATATATTTT

d_call: .
v_call: TRBV7-8
clone_size: .
j_call: TRBJ1-3
cdr3_aa: CASSLVADSGNTIYF
cdr3_nt: TGTGCCAGCAGCTTAGTGGCAGACTCTGGAAACACCATATATTTT

d_call: .
v_call: TRBV2
clone_size: .
j_call: TRBJ1-5
cdr3_aa: CASSERSGPRPQHF
cdr3_nt: TGTGCCAGCAGTGAGAGGTCTGGTCCCCGGCCCCAGCATTTT

d_call: .
v_call: TRBV4-1
clone_size: .
j_call: TRBJ2-1
cdr3_aa: CASSQGGGAADNEQFF
cdr3_nt: TGCGCCAGCAGCCAAGGGGGCGGGGCGGCAGATAATGAGCAGTTCTTC

d_call: TRBD2
v_call: TRBV7-2
clone_size: .
j_call: TRBJ2-5
cdr3_aa: CASSLISGGSETQYF
cdr3_nt: TGTGCCAGCAGCTTAATTAGCGGGGGTTCCGAGACCCAGTACTTC

d_call: .
v_call: TRBV19
clone_size: once
j_call: TRBJ1-5
cdr3_aa: CASSIKGSSNQPQHF
cdr3_nt: TGTGCCAGTAGTATTAAGGGCAGTAGCAATCAGCCCCAGCATTTT

d_call: .
v_call: TRBV19
clone_size: .
j_call: TRBJ1-5
cdr3_aa: CASSIRGSGNQPQHF
cdr3_nt: TGTGCCAGTAGTATTAGGGGTTCGGGCAATCAGCCCCAGCATTTT

d_call: TRBD2
v_call: TRBV6-5
clone_size: .
j_call: TRBJ2-7
cdr3_aa: CASSRAGSYEQYF
cdr3_nt: TGTGCCAGCAGCAGAGCGGGGAGCTACGAGCAGTACTTC

d_call: .
v_call: TRBV19
clone_size: .
j_call: TRBJ2-3
cdr3_aa: CASTLSNTDTQYF
cdr3_nt: TGTGCCAGTACGCTCAGCAACACAGATACGCAGTATTTT

d_call: .
v_call: TRBV6-6
clone_size: .
j_call: TRBJ1-2
cdr3_aa: CATGLNYGYTF
cdr3_nt: TGTGCCACGGGGTTAAACTATGGCTACACCTTC

d_call: .
v_call: TRBV28
clone_size: .
j_call: TRBJ1-1
cdr3_aa: CASSRIEAFF
cdr3_nt: TGTGCCAGCAGCCGGATTGAAGCTTTCTTT

d_call: .
v_call: TRBV5-6
clone_size: once
j_call: TRBJ1-4
cdr3_aa: CASSLVGEGGDEKLFF
cdr3_nt: TGTGCCAGCAGCTTGGTGGGAGAGGGAGGTGATGAAAAACTGTTTTTT

d_call: TRBD1
v_call: TRBV5-1
clone_size: .
j_call: TRBJ1-2
cdr3_aa: CASSLDKPTGGTDGYTF
cdr3_nt: TGCGCCAGCAGCTTGGATAAGCCTACAGGGGGTACGGATGGCTACACCTTC

d_call: .
v_call: TRBV2
clone_size: .
j_call: TRBJ1-2
cdr3_aa: CASSDTGNYGYTF
cdr3_nt: TGTGCCAGCAGTGATACCGGGAACTATGGCTACACCTTC

d_call: TRBD2
v_call: TRBV6-5
clone_size: .
j_call: TRBJ2-3
cdr3_aa: CASSYLKAGGIDTQYF
cdr3_nt: TGTGCCAGCAGTTACTTAAAAGCGGGGGGGATAGATACGCAGTATTTT

d_call: TRBD1
v_call: TRBV11-3
clone_size: .
j_call: TRBJ2-4
cdr3_aa: CASSFAQGVIKNIQYF
cdr3_nt: TGTGCCAGCAGCTTCGCGCAGGGGGTAATCAAAAACATTCAGTACTTC

d_call: TRBD1
v_call: TRBV2
clone_size: .
j_call: TRBJ2-5
cdr3_aa: CASSSGQALETQYF
cdr3_nt: TGTGCCAGCAGCTCCGGACAGGCCCTAGAGACCCAGTACTTC

d_call: .
v_call: TRBV6-1
clone_size: once
j_call: TRBJ2-7
cdr3_aa: CASSEARASSSYEQYF
cdr3_nt: TGTGCCAGCAGTGAAGCGCGGGCGTCTAGCTCCTACGAGCAGTACTTC

d_call: TRBD2
v_call: TRBV7-2
clone_size: .
j_call: TRBJ2-7
cdr3_aa: CASSPIAGPTYEQYF
cdr3_nt: TGTGCCAGCAGCCCTATAGCGGGTCCGACCTACGAGCAGTACTTC

d_call: TRBD1
v_call: TRBV15
clone_size: .
j_call: TRBJ1-3
cdr3_aa: CATSRTGFSGNTIYF
cdr3_nt: TGTGCCACCAGCAGGACAGGGTTCTCTGGAAACACCATATATTTT

d_call: .
v_call: TRBV29-1
clone_size: .
j_call: TRBJ2-3
cdr3_aa: CSVGLADTQYF
cdr3_nt: TGCAGCGTCGGACTTGCAGATACGCAGTATTTT

d_call: TRBD1
v_call: TRBV12-5
clone_size: .
j_call: TRBJ2-2
cdr3_aa: CASGPIGTGRANTGELFF
cdr3_nt: TGTGCTAGTGGTCCCATTGGGACAGGGAGAGCGAACACCGGGGAGCTGTTTTTT

d_call: .
v_call: TRBV7-2
clone_size: .
j_call: TRBJ2-5
cdr3_aa: CASSLGARARRETQYF
cdr3_nt: TGTGCCAGCAGCTTAGGTGCCAGGGCTAGGAGGGAGACCCAGTACTTC

d_call: .
v_call: TRBV5-1
clone_size: few
j_call: TRBJ2-7
cdr3_aa: CASSVLANSYEQYF
cdr3_nt: TGCGCCAGCAGCGTACTAGCTAACTCCTACGAGCAGTACTTC